The clone carrying this TCR beta chain has just a few counts. Its specificity is not known. CDR3 length: 14 amino acids. Germline CDR1 reads SNHLY; CDR2 reads FYNNEI. The ends lost 7 bases at V and 5 bases at J; junction bases unmatched: 4. These data originate in a study of T-cell memory formation after mild COVID-19. Looking at the study overall: The study found TCR clusters largely donor specific.

Findings and limits, study-wide: A second wave expanding day 15 to 37 was CD4+-biased; contracting clones were balanced. Among CD4+ contracting clones, most were CM and EM, and CD8+ ones EMRA.

Sample barcodes and UMIs were carried by the TCR alpha and TCR beta cDNA libraries that 5'RACE generated with constant-segment primers. Each CDR3 protein gets one entry after TCRdb re-called the 5' RACE reads with MiXCR. The sample consists of about 350,000 distinct CDR3 sequences, 20% to 25% of them appearing once. The sample consisted of PBMCs or a T cell subset sorted from them (not recorded which). The sequence derives from a man younger than 35 who had mild COVID-19 (a few samples of this study predate the infection). Cell type and time point are not known. V and J are TRBV2 and TRBJ2-5; 13 bases are a match to TRBD2. The CDR3 DNA reads as TGTGCCAGCACGAGACTAGCGGGGGGTGAGACCCAGTACTTC. The encoded protein is CASTRLAGGETQYF.